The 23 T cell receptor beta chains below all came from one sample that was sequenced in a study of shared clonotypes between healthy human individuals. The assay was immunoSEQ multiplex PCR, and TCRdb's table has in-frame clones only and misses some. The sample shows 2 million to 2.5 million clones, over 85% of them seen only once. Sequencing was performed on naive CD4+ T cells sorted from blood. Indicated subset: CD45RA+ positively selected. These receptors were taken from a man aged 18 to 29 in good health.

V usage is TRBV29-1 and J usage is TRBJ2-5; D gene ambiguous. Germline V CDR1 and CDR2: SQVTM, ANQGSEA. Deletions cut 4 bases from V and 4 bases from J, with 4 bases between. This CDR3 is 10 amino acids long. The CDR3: CSVATETQYF. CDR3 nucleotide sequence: TGCAGCGTTGCGACAGAGACCCAGTACTTC.

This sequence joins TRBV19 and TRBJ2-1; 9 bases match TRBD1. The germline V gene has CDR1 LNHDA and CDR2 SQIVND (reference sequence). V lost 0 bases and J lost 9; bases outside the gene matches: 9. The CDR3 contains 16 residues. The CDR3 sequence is CASSIEGTGRRGEQFF. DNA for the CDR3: TGTGCCAGTAGTATAGAGGGGACAGGGCGTAGGGGTGAGCAGTTCTTC.

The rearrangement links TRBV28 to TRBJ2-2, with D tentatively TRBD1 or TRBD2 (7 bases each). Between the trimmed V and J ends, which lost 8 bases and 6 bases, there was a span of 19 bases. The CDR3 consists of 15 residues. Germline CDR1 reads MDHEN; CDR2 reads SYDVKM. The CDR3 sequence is CASLAQGRGPGELFF. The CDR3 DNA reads TGTGCCAGCCTCGCCCAGGGGAGGGGGCCCGGGGAGCTGTTTTTT.

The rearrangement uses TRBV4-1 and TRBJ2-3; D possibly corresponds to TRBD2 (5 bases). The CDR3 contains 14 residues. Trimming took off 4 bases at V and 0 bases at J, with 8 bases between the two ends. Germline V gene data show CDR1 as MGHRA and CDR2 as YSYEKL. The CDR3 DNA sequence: TGCGCCAGCAGCCTTCGGACTAGCACAGATACGCAGTATTTT. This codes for CASSLRTSTDTQYF.

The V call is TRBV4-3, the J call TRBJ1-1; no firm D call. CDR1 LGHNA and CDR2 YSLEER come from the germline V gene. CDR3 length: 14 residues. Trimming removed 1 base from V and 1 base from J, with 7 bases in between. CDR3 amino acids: CASSQGTWNTEAFF. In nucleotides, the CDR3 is TGCGCCAGCAGCCAAGGAACGTGGAACACTGAAGCTTTCTTT.

This chain's CDR3 is CASSLIRHTDTQYF. The CDR3 DNA reads as TGTGCCAGCAGCTTAATTCGGCACACAGATACGCAGTATTTT. The V and J genes are TRBV7-4 and TRBJ2-3; D gene unclear. The CDR3 spans 14 residues. Germline loops: CDR1 SGHVT, CDR2 SQSDAQ. Trimming took 2 bases from V and 2 from J, leaving 8 bases between them.

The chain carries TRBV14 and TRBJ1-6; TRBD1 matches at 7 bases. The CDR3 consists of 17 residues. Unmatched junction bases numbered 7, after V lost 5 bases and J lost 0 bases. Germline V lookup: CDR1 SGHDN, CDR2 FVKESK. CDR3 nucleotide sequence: TGTGCCAGCAGCTCCCGGGCAGGGGGCTCCTATAATTCACCCCTCCACTTT. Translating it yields CASSSRAGGSYNSPLHF.

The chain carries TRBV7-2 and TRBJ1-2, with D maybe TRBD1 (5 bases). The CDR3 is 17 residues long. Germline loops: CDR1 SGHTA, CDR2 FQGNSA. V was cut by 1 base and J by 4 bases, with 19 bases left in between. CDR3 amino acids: CASSLVSVGGRAYGYTF. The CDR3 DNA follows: TGTGCCAGCAGCTTAGTTTCCGTCGGGGGACGGGCCTATGGCTACACCTTC.

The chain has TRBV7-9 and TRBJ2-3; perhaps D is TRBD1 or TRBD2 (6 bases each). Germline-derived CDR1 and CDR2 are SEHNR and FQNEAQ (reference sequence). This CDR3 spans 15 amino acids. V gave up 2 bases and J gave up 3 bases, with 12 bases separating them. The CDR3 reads CASSLLLGGTDTQYF. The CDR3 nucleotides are TGTGCCAGCAGCTTATTACTAGGGGGGACAGATACGCAGTATTTT.

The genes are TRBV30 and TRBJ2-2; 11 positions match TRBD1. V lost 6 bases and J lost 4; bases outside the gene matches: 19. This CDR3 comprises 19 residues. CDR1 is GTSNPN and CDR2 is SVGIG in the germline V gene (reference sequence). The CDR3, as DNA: TGTGCCTGTGCCAGGGACAGGGGGTTGGCGGGAGGGAGCACCGGGGAGCTGTTTTTT. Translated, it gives CACARDRGLAGGSTGELFF.

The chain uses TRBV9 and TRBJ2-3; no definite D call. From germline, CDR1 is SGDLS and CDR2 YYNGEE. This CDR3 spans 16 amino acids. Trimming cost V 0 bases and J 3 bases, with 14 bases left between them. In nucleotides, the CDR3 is TGTGCCAGCAGCGTAGGCGGATCGGGCCGAACAGATACGCAGTATTTT. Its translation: CASSVGGSGRTDTQYF.

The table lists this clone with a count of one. The CDR3 DNA reads TGTGCCTGGAGTGTTCCTAGCGGGAGGTTCGAGCAGTACTTC. This sequence encodes CAWSVPSGRFEQYF. The chain combines TRBV30 with TRBJ2-7; 11 nucleotides agree with TRBD2. Germline trimming cut 0 bases from V and 6 bases from J; bases unmatched to any gene: 4. This CDR3 has 14 amino acids. Germline V gene data show CDR1 as GTSNPN and CDR2 as SVGIG (reference sequence).

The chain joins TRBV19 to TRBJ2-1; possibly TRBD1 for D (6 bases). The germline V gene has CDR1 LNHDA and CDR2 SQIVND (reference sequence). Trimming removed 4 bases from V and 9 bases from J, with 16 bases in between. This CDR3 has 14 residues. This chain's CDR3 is CASSTSPRGGEQFF. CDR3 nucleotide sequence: TGTGCCAGTAGTACAAGCCCGAGAGGGGGTGAGCAGTTCTTC.

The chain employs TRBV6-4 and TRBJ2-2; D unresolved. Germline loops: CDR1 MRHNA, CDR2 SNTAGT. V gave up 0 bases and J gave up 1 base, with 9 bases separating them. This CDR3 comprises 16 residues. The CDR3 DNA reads TGTGCCAGCAGTGACTCTCCCACCCAGAACACCGGGGAGCTGTTTTTT. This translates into CASSDSPTQNTGELFF.

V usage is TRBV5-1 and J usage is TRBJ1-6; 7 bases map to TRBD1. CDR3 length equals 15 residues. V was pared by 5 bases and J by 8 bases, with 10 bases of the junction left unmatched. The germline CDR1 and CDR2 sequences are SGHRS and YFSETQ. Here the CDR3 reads CASRRGGDSDSPLHF. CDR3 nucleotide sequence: TGCGCCAGCAGGAGAGGAGGGGACAGTGATTCACCCCTCCACTTT.

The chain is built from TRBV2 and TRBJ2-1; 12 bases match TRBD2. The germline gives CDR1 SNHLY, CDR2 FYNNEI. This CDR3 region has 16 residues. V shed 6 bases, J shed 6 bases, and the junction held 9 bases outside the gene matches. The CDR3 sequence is CASRSPSGGARNEQFF. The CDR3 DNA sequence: TGTGCCAGCAGGTCCCCTAGCGGGGGGGCCCGCAATGAGCAGTTCTTC.

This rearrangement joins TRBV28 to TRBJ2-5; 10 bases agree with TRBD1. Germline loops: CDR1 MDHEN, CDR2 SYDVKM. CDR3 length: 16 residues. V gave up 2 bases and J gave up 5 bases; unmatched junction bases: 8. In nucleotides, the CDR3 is TGTGCCAGCAGTTTAAGGACAGGGGGGATGGTGGAGACCCAGTACTTC. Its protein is CASSLRTGGMVETQYF.

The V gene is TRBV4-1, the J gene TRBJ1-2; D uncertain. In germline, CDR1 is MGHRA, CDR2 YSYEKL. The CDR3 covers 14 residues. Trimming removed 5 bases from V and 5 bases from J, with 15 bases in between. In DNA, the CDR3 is TGCGCCAGCAGCGAGTCCCCACCGCGATATGGCTACACCTTC. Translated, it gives CASSESPPRYGYTF.

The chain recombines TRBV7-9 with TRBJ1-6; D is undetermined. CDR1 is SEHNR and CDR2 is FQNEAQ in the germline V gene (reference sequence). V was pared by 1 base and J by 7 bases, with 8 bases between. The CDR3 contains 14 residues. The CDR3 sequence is CASSLDSSNSPLHF. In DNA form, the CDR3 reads TGTGCCAGCAGCTTAGACAGCTCCAATTCACCCCTCCACTTT.

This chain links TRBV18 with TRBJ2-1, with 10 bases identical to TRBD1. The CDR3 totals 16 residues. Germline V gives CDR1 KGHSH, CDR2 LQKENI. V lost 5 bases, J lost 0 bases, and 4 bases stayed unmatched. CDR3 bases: TGTGCCAGCTCATGGGGACAGGGGAGCTCCTACAATGAGCAGTTCTTC. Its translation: CASSWGQGSSYNEQFF.

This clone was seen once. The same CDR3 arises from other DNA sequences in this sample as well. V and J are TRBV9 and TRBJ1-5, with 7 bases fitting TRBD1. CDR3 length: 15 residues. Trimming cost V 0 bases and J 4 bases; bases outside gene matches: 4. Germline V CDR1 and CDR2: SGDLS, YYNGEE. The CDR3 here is CASSVEGARNQPQHF. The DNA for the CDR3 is TGTGCCAGCAGCGTAGAGGGGGCGCGGAATCAGCCCCAGCATTTT.

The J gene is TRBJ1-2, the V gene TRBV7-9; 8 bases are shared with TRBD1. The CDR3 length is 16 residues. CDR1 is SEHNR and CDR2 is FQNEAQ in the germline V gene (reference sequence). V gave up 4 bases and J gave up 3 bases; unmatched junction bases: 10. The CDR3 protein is CASSSFPGQGYYGYTF. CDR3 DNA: TGTGCCAGCAGCTCATTCCCTGGACAGGGCTACTATGGCTACACCTTC.

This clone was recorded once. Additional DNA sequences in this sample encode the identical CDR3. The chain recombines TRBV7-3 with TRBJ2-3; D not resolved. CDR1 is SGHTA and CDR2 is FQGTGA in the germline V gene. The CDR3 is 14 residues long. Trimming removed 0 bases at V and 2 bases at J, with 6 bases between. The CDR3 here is CASSLTGPTDTQYF. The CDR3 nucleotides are TGTGCCAGCAGCTTAACTGGCCCCACAGATACGCAGTATTTT.